This TCR beta chain was found in a study of T cells in Graves' hyperthyroidism and ophthalmopathy. Study outcomes and limitations: Ophthalmopathy was identified by the model a median approximately six months ahead of onset. Blood also carried most thyroid clonotypes expanded above 0.001.

The CDR3 spans 15 residues. Germline loops: CDR1 LNHDA, CDR2 SQIVND (reference sequence). Trimming took off 1 base at V and 5 bases at J, with 12 bases between the two ends. This clonotype appeared many times. As yet, its antigen is unknown. Newly diagnosed hyperthyroidism, duration under 2 months, in patients aged 18 to 65. TCR beta CDR3 region amplification was performed from RNA transcripts. The TCR CDR3 first-round RT-PCR relied on the HTBI primer set. MiXCR was run by TCRdb on the multiplex PCR reads, yielding one entry per CDR3 protein. Of fewer than 750,000 distinct CDR3 sequences in the sample, 40% to 55% are singletons; the top ten hold approximately 7.5%.

This sequence joins TRBV19 and TRBJ1-5; the D is unclear. The TCR sequence derives from a woman aged 18 to 35 with Graves' hyperthyroidism. Sequencing input: peripheral blood or thyroid tissue (not recorded which). The CDR3 loop is CASSIARGRDQPQHF. The CDR3, as DNA: TGTGCCAGTAGTATAGCACGGGGAAGGGATCAGCCCCAGCATTTT.